This record looks at one TCR beta chain sequence and its context. The authors' processing: Reference gene primer amplification gave nucleated cell count estimates. Clones were read by immunoSEQ multiplex PCR, and TCRdb kept only the in-frame ones, dropping some. The D gene and trimming were derived from the DNA, and the V and J assignments and clone size from that table. The sample yields about 300,000 clones, 90% seen once. The CDR3 totals 12 residues. The V gene end was trimmed by 4 bases and the J gene end by 3 bases; junction bases not matched to a gene: 1. The V gene's germline CDR1 is SGHNT and CDR2 YYREEE (reference sequence). Enrolled through a virtual design, the participants were between roughly 18 and 90 years of age and came from about two dozen US areas. This sample was taken from a study of blood T cell repertoires in COVID-19. On the study more broadly: The United States, Italy and Spain provided the acute and convalescent COVID-19 samples.

This clonotype was sampled from a young woman with acute COVID-19. Sequenced: PBMCs or T cells enriched from blood (not recorded which). The rearrangement joins TRBV5-4 to TRBJ2-7; 7 bases map to TRBD1. CDR3 sequence: CASSRDSYEQYF. DNA of the CDR3: TGTGCCAGCAGCCGGGACAGCTACGAGCAGTACTTC.